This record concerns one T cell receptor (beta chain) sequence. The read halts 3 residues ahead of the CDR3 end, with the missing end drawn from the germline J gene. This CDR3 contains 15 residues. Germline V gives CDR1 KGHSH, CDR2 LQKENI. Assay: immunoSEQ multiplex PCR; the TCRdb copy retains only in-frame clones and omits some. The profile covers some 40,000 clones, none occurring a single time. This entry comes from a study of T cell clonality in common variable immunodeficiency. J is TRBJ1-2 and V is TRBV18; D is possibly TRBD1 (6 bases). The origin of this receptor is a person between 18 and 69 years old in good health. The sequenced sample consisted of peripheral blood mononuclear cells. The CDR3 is CASSPSIAGGGDYTF. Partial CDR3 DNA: TGTGCCAGCTCACCGAGCATAGCGGGAGGGGGTGAC.